The TCR beta chain under discussion was sequenced for a study of identical twins. Study-wide findings and caveats: Clonotypes of the beta chain that were abundant in cord blood carried fewer insertions (memory repertoires showed none).

At least ten counts were recorded for this clonotype. Its target is unknown. V trimming: 3 bases; J trimming: 6 bases; junction bases outside the gene matches: 2. The CDR3 totals 13 residues. A universal primer site arose from template switching, and cDNA bore unique molecular identifiers. TCRdb reanalysed the 5' RACE reads using MiXCR and keeps one entry per CDR3 protein. The data show over 500,000 distinct CDR3 sequences, roughly a fifth seen once. Donors were all healthy Caucasians. In addition, the sample was reused for a study of T cells expressing NK-cell markers. That report adds: Seven donors tested HCMV-seropositive and one tested seronegative among the eight sequenced.

Source material: CD4+ T cells sorted from blood. The TCR comes from a woman aged 18-29 years in good health. V usage is TRBV12-3 or TRBV12-4 and J usage is TRBJ2-3; 8 positions agree with TRBD1. CDR3: CASSFQGADTQYF. The CDR3 nucleotides are TGTGCCAGCAGTTTCCAGGGGGCTGATACGCAGTATTTT.